A single sample gave rise to the 2 T cell receptor beta chains below, sequenced in a study of radiation and T cells in renal cell carcinoma. Time point noted: blood 2 weeks post-SBRT. Treatment noted: 15 Gy SBRT to primary tumor, nephrectomy 4 weeks later. Sequencing used immunoSEQ multiplex PCR; TCRdb keeps in-frame clones, though not all of them. The data hold more than 150,000 clones, with over 80% observed a single time. This specimen was blood, taken from a patient whose treatment included radiotherapy and nephrectomy. All receptors derive from a woman aged 45-65 years with renal cell carcinoma.

This chain uses TRBV19 with TRBJ2-3, with 11 bases lining up with TRBD2. Per the germline V gene, CDR1 is LNHDA and CDR2 is SQIVND (reference sequence). The CDR3 consists of 16 residues. V was pared by 5 bases and J by 1 base, with 5 bases of the junction left unmatched. CDR3 DNA: TGTGCCAGTAGTCGAACTAGCGGGGGCCGCACAGATACGCAGTATTTT. Protein sequence: CASSRTSGGRTDTQYF.

The chain is built from TRBV6-1 and TRBJ2-5; the D gene is possibly TRBD1 (5 bases). The CDR3 runs 15 residues. CDR1 and CDR2 (germline): MNHNS, SASEGT. Trimming removed 2 bases from V and 5 bases from J, with 15 bases in between. The CDR3 region has the DNA TGTGCCAGCAGTGAACTGGGTCAGGGAAGCGAGACCCAGTACTTC. Translated: CASSELGQGSETQYF.